Below, 2 T cell receptor beta chains from the same sample are listed, as sequenced in a study of PD-1 blockade in classical Hodgkin lymphoma. Some clones are missing from TCRdb's copy, which holds only in-frame ones; the method was immunoSEQ multiplex PCR. The profile covers 55,000 to 65,000 clones, with over 75% appearing a single time and approximately 15% taken by the ten largest. Every patient experienced relapse after autologous stem cell transplantation, and brentuximab vedotin exposure varied. The sequences come from peripheral blood mononuclear cells (PBMCs), collected at baseline. All receptors come from a human donor with classical Hodgkin lymphoma.

The chain has TRBV5-8 and TRBJ1-1; 7 nucleotides line up with TRBD1. J lost 10 bases, V lost 0 bases, and 6 bases had no gene match. Germline CDR1 SGHTS, CDR2 YDEGEE. The CDR3 length is 13 residues. As DNA, the CDR3 is TGTGCCAGCAGCTTGGTCAGGGGGAAAGGAGCTTTCTTT. Protein: CASSLVRGKGAFF.

The genes are TRBV29-1 and TRBJ1-3; no firm D call. V shed 6 bases and J shed 9 bases, with 15 bases lying between them. The CDR3 is 12 amino acids. CDR1 is SQVTM and CDR2 is ANQGSEA in the germline V gene. The CDR3 nucleotides read TGCAGCGTGATGACAAGCGAATTCACCATATATTTT. Its protein product is CSVMTSEFTIYF.